This paragraph reports one TCR beta chain. The sample is drawn from a study of T cells in Graves' hyperthyroidism and ophthalmopathy. This sample holds PBMCs from roughly 10 ml fresh peripheral blood. Using RNA transcripts as the source, TCR beta CDR3 regions were amplified. The TCR CDR3 first-round RT-PCR relied on the HTBI primer set. TCRdb itself ran the multiplex PCR reads through MiXCR, one entry per CDR3 protein. The data hold 500,000 or so distinct CDR3 sequences, with approximately 16% observed a single time. The germline V gene encodes CDR1 SGDLS and CDR2 YYNGEE. The V end lost 1 base, the J end lost 7 bases, and 15 bases lay between the germline ends. This CDR3 comprises 14 residues.

This sequence was found in a woman aged 25-40 years with Graves' ophthalmopathy. This sequence joins TRBV9 and TRBJ2-7; the D is unclear. Material: blood. The CDR3, as DNA: TGTGCCAGCAGCGTATATGGCTCTTACGCGGAGCAGTACTTC. Translating gives CASSVYGSYAEQYF.